This passage covers 16 T cell receptor beta chains from one sample sequenced in a study of naive and memory T cell subsets. An oligonucleotide containing a UMI was ligated to the 3' end of TCR cDNA. Amplification of ligated cDNA took four PCR rounds with SP2 and nested alpha and beta constant primers. MiXCR was run by TCRdb on the 5' RACE reads, yielding one entry per CDR3 protein. The table has approximately 32,000 distinct CDR3 sequences, over 15% seen once. The receptor set was obtained from a female donor in good health.

The V call is TRBV7-9, the J call TRBJ2-2; D is uncertain. This CDR3 region has 14 residues. Trimming stripped 4 bases from V and 1 base from J, with 7 bases between. The germline V gene encodes CDR1 SEHNR and CDR2 FQNEAQ (reference sequence). CDR3: CASSSHWNTGELFF. The CDR3 nucleotides are TGTGCCAGCAGCTCCCATTGGAACACCGGGGAGCTGTTTTTT.

This clonotype was seen only a few times. The V gene is TRBV20-1, the J gene TRBJ2-4; possibly TRBD1 for D (5 bases). V shed 3 bases and J shed 8 bases, with 23 bases lying between them. The germline V gene has CDR1 DFQATT and CDR2 SNEGSKA (reference sequence). The CDR3 is 16 amino acids. For the CDR3, the DNA is TGCAGTGCTAGCAACCCCAGGGTACGGCCCTATGACATTCAGTACTTC. This encodes CSASNPRVRPYDIQYF.

By share, this clonotype counts as medium-sized (0.01 to 0.1%). The rearrangement links TRBV10-1 to TRBJ2-3; TRBD1 matches at 7 bases. This CDR3 has 16 residues. V lost 3 bases, J lost 2 bases, and 8 bases stayed unmatched. Germline V gene data show CDR1 as WNHNN and CDR2 as SYGVQD (reference sequence). In DNA form, the CDR3 reads TGCGCCAGCAGTGATCTGGTGGACAGGTTCACAGATACGCAGTATTTT. This gives the protein CASSDLVDRFTDTQYF.

J is TRBJ2-1 and V is TRBV3-1; TRBD2 agrees at 11 bases. Germline V CDR1 and CDR2: LGHDT, YNNKEL (reference sequence). This CDR3 has 16 amino acids. V lost 4 bases to trimming and J lost 1 base; unmatched junction nucleotides: 3. CDR3: CASSRGTSGSYNEQFF. The CDR3 nucleotides read TGTGCCAGCAGCCGAGGGACTAGCGGTTCCTACAATGAGCAGTTCTTC.

This clonotype has ten or more counts. This chain uses TRBV20-1 with TRBJ1-4; D possibly corresponds to TRBD1 (5 bases). The CDR3 is 14 amino acids. Trimming pared 0 bases from V and 8 bases from J, leaving 13 bases between. Germline V lookup: CDR1 DFQATT, CDR2 SNEGSKA (reference sequence). CDR3 bases: TGCAGTGCTAGAGATGGCAGGGTGGACGAAAAACTGTTTTTT. It specifies CSARDGRVDEKLFF.

This chain links TRBV4-1 with TRBJ2-5; no clear D. Per germline, CDR1 MGHRA and CDR2 YSYEKL. This CDR3 comprises 17 residues. Trimming left V 1 base short and J 1 base short, with 16 bases between. DNA of the CDR3: TGCGCCAGCAGCCAAGGTGGAGCGACCAAGTTCCAAGAGACCCAGTACTTC. Amino acid sequence: CASSQGGATKFQETQYF.

This clonotype has at least ten counts. This rearrangement joins TRBV2 to TRBJ2-3; perhaps TRBD2 as D (5 bases). Germline CDR1 and CDR2: SNHLY and FYNNEI. This CDR3 has 16 residues. The V end lost 0 bases, the J end lost 0 bases, and 10 bases lay between the germline ends. CDR3 region: CASSEALRGSTDTQYF. Here the CDR3 DNA reads TGTGCCAGCAGTGAAGCGCTTCGGGGTAGCACAGATACGCAGTATTTT.

The table lists this clonotype with many counts. The chain employs TRBV29-1 and TRBJ2-3, with 9 bases fitting TRBD1. Germline V gene lookup returns CDR1 SQVTM and CDR2 ANQGSEA. This CDR3 region has 15 residues. V dropped 3 bases and J dropped 5; count of bases not matched to a gene: 9. CDR3 DNA sequence: TGCAGCGTTGAGTCACAGGGGGCTGGAAGAGATACGCAGTATTTT. Its protein is CSVESQGAGRDTQYF.

The chain uses TRBV7-2 and TRBJ1-6; D might be TRBD1 (6 bases). Between the trimmed V and J ends, which lost 2 bases and 3 bases, there was a span of 11 bases. The CDR3 contains 16 residues. The germline gives CDR1 SGHTA, CDR2 FQGNSA. The chain's CDR3 is CASSLQGQVYNSPLHF. In nucleotides, the CDR3 is TGTGCCAGCAGCTTACAGGGACAAGTCTATAATTCACCCCTCCACTTT. The full variable domain, completed using reference TRBV7-2 and TRBJ1-6, is GAGVSQSPSNKVTEKGKDVELRCDPISGHTALYWYRQSLGQGLEFLIYFQGNSAPDKSGLPSDRFSAERTGGSVSTLTIQRTQQEDSAVYLCASSLQGQVYNSPLHFGNGTRLTVT.

The chain joins TRBV4-1 to TRBJ1-1; the D is unclear. Germline V gives CDR1 MGHRA, CDR2 YSYEKL. The CDR3 runs to 12 residues. V was shortened by 4 bases and J by 8 bases, with 11 bases between the two germline ends. CDR3: CASSRRAEEAFF. The CDR3 bases are TGCGCCAGCAGCCGCCGGGCGGAAGAAGCTTTCTTT.

V gene TRBV7-2 combines with J gene TRBJ2-1; 7 positions agree with TRBD2. Trimming cost V 2 bases and J 0 bases; bases outside gene matches: 19. Germline V lookup: CDR1 SGHTA, CDR2 FQGNSA. The CDR3 has 21 amino acids. CDR3 region: CASSLPTRTSRRKSSYNEQFF. CDR3 DNA: TGTGCCAGCAGCTTACCGACAAGGACTAGTAGGCGGAAAAGCTCCTACAATGAGCAGTTCTTC.

This clonotype was seen a handful of times. V usage is TRBV29-1 and J usage is TRBJ1-4; D is possibly TRBD1 (5 bases). Germline V gene data show CDR1 as SQVTM and CDR2 as ANQGSEA. CDR3 size: 13 residues. Trimming shortened V by 4 bases and J by 2 bases, and 8 bases separated the two germline ends. This CDR3 reads CSVGRQTNEKLFF. DNA of the CDR3: TGCAGCGTTGGGAGACAGACTAATGAAAAACTGTTTTTT.

This clonotype was counted many times. CDR3 sequence (DNA): TGTGCCAGCAGCTTAGGAGGGAGGGATGGCTACACCTTC. Its translation: CASSLGGRDGYTF. The rearrangement joins TRBV11-2 to TRBJ1-2; no firm D call. Germline V gene sequence: CDR1 SGHAT, CDR2 FQNNGV. Trimming shortened V by 1 base and J by 6 bases, and 9 bases separated the two germline ends. This CDR3 has 13 residues.

The table lists this clonotype with many counts. The V call is TRBV20-1, the J call TRBJ2-5; 10 bases align to TRBD2. Germline V lookup: CDR1 DFQATT, CDR2 SNEGSKA (reference sequence). Losses at the gene ends were 5 bases for V and 4 bases for J; bases not matched to a gene: 13. The CDR3 is 16 amino acids. CDR3 protein: CSAATKRGGLGETQYF. The CDR3 region has the DNA TGCAGTGCTGCAACCAAGCGGGGGGGCCTCGGAGAGACCCAGTACTTC.

The chain combines TRBV10-3 with TRBJ2-5; the D gene is possibly TRBD2 (5 bases). This CDR3 spans 13 amino acids. Per germline, CDR1 ENHRY and CDR2 SYGVKD. V lost 4 bases and J 4 bases, leaving 10 bases between the germline ends. For the CDR3, the DNA is TGTGCCATCAGTGCGAGGGTAGGAGAGACCCAGTACTTC. It yields the protein CAISARVGETQYF.

The chain joins TRBV20-1 to TRBJ2-2, with 8 bases identical to TRBD2. CDR3 size: 16 residues. Germline assignment: CDR1 DFQATT and CDR2 SNEGSKA (reference sequence). V lost 0 bases and J lost 4; bases outside the gene matches: 7. The CDR3 DNA is TGCAGTGCTAGAGATAAACCGGGACTAGGCACCGGGGAGCTGTTTTTT. Residues: CSARDKPGLGTGELFF.